These 21 T cell receptor beta chains share one sample of origin, sequenced in a study of T-cell memory formation after mild COVID-19. From the 5' RACE reads, TCRdb called clonotypes with MiXCR, one entry per CDR3 protein. The sample includes 100,000 to 120,000 distinct CDR3 sequences, about a fifth of them seen just once. The sample consisted of PBMCs or a T cell subset sorted from them (not recorded which). These receptors all come from a man between 18 and 35 years old who had mild COVID-19 (a few samples of this study predate the infection). Cell type and time point are not known.

This clonotype was detected only a few times. The chain uses TRBV5-1 and TRBJ2-1; TRBD1 might be the D (5 bases). From germline, CDR1 is SGHRS and CDR2 YFSETQ. Between the trimmed V and J ends, which lost 0 bases and 6 bases, there was a span of 13 bases. The CDR3 extends over 15 amino acids. The CDR3 region is CASSLGRQPFNEQFF. CDR3 sequence (DNA): TGCGCCAGCAGCTTGGGGCGACAGCCCTTCAATGAGCAGTTCTTC.

This clonotype occurred many times. CDR3 region: CASSLSIAMNTEAFF. In DNA form, the CDR3 reads TGCGCCAGCAGCTTGTCCATCGCCATGAACACTGAAGCTTTCTTT. The chain uses TRBV5-1 and TRBJ1-1; D unresolved. The CDR3 sequence is 15 residues long. Germline loops: CDR1 SGHRS, CDR2 YFSETQ. Trimming removed 1 base at V and 0 bases at J, with 10 bases between.

The chain links TRBV6-2 or TRBV6-3 to TRBJ2-7; TRBD1 matches 7 bases. Germline loops: CDR1 MNHEY, CDR2 SVGEGT. There are 12 residues in the CDR3. V was pared by 6 bases and J by 5 bases, with 4 bases of the junction left unmatched. Here the CDR3 reads CASSPGTDEQYF. CDR3 DNA: TGTGCCAGCAGCCCCGGGACAGACGAGCAGTACTTC.

The rearrangement links TRBV6-1 to TRBJ2-3; TRBD1 is a possible D gene (5 bases). The germline CDR1 and CDR2 sequences are MNHNS and SASEGT. This CDR3 contains 14 residues. The ends were cut back, 0 bases at V and 4 bases at J, with 8 bases in the middle. Here the CDR3 reads CASSEAAGPDTQYF. CDR3 DNA: TGTGCCAGCAGTGAAGCGGCAGGGCCAGATACGCAGTATTTT.

This chain uses TRBV20-1 with TRBJ2-5; 11 bases map to TRBD2. V gave up 0 bases and J gave up 5 bases; unmatched junction bases: 14. CDR3 length: 18 amino acids. CDR1 is DFQATT, CDR2 SNEGSKA, per germline (reference sequence). The CDR3 region has the DNA TGCAGTGCTAGAGATCTGCGGAGAGTAGCGGGGGGGCCTGAGACCCAGTACTTC. This sequence encodes CSARDLRRVAGGPETQYF.

The DNA for the CDR3 is TGTGCCAGCAGCTTAGGATTTGGGAACACTGAAGCTTTCTTT. This sequence encodes CASSLGFGNTEAFF. This chain connects TRBV7-9 to TRBJ1-1; D unresolved. This CDR3 contains 14 residues. Germline assignment: CDR1 SEHNR and CDR2 FQNEAQ (reference sequence). V lost 1 base to trimming and J lost 1 base, with 7 bases between them.

V is TRBV4-3 and J is TRBJ1-1, with no clear D. Trimming removed 5 bases at V and 4 bases at J, with 11 bases between. The CDR3 has 13 amino acids. Germline V gene sequence: CDR1 LGHNA, CDR2 YSLEER. The DNA for the CDR3 is TGCGCCAGCAGCACACACGTAGGCACTGAAGCTTTCTTT. Its translation: CASSTHVGTEAFF.

This clonotype was counted a few times. This sequence joins TRBV5-1 and TRBJ2-1, with 11 nucleotides matching TRBD2. V lost 4 bases to trimming and J lost 2 bases; unmatched junction nucleotides: 2. Germline lookup yields CDR1 SGHRS and CDR2 YFSETQ. The CDR3 is 15 amino acids. CDR3 in DNA: TGCGCCAGCAGCGTAGCGGGGGGGCCCTACAATGAGCAGTTCTTC. It is translated as CASSVAGGPYNEQFF.

This clonotype was picked up a small number of times. This chain uses TRBV11-2 with TRBJ1-1; 8 bases fit TRBD1. This CDR3 is built from 17 residues. V trimming: 3 bases; J trimming: 3 bases; junction bases outside the gene matches: 12. CDR1 is SGHAT and CDR2 is FQNNGV in the germline V gene. As DNA, the CDR3 is TGTGCCAGCAGCTTTTCCAGGACAGGGCCTAGGGACACTGAAGCTTTCTTT. This sequence encodes CASSFSRTGPRDTEAFF. The whole variable domain, remainder taken from reference TRBV11-2 and TRBJ1-1, is EAGVAQSPRYKIIEKRQSVAFWCNPISGHATLYWYQQILGQGPKLLIQFQNNGVVDDSQLPKDRFSAERLKGVDSTLKIQPAKLEDSAVYLCASSFSRTGPRDTEAFFGQGTRLTVV.

This clonotype came up a few times. This sequence joins TRBV5-4 and TRBJ1-6, with D hard to call. Germline assignment: CDR1 SGHNT and CDR2 YYREEE (reference sequence). CDR3 length equals 15 residues. The V and J ends lost 2 bases and 4 bases respectively, with 10 bases between them. CDR3 nucleotides: TGTGCCAGCAGCTTAAATCCTGATTATAATTCACCCCTCCACTTT. It is translated as CASSLNPDYNSPLHF.

The chain uses TRBV6-2 or TRBV6-3 and TRBJ2-3, with TRBD1 identical over 7 bases. The V segment lost 5 bases and the J segment 2 bases; nucleotides outside the gene matches: 4. The CDR3 sequence is 14 residues long. Germline CDR1 is MNHEY and CDR2 is SVGEGT. The CDR3 DNA is TGTGCCAGCAGTGGGGGACAGCTCACAGATACGCAGTATTTT. It encodes CASSGGQLTDTQYF.

The genes are TRBV6-6 and TRBJ1-2; D not certain. Germline CDR1 MNHNY, CDR2 SVGAGI (reference sequence). This CDR3 has 15 amino acids. Trimming pared 6 bases from V and 5 bases from J, leaving 19 bases between. The CDR3 region is CASRFSSAAGYGYTF. CDR3 sequence (DNA): TGTGCCAGCAGATTTAGCTCCGCGGCAGGTTATGGCTACACCTTC.

The chain combines TRBV29-1 with TRBJ2-5; 7 nucleotides line up with TRBD1. The CDR3 spans 13 residues. Germline V gives CDR1 SQVTM, CDR2 ANQGSEA. Losses at the gene ends were 4 bases for V and 0 bases for J; bases not matched to a gene: 2. CDR3 sequence: CSVGRGYQETQYF. CDR3 nucleotide sequence: TGCAGCGTTGGCAGGGGGTACCAAGAGACCCAGTACTTC.

V and J are TRBV7-9 and TRBJ2-5; possible D gene TRBD1, 6 bases. CDR1 and CDR2 (germline): SEHNR, FQNEAQ (reference sequence). The CDR3 extends over 15 amino acids. With 5 bases removed from V and 1 base from J, the gap between germline ends came to 14 bases. In DNA, the CDR3 is TGTGCCAGCAGCCCGGTGGTGGGGGCCCAAGAGACCCAGTACTTC. Its protein product is CASSPVVGAQETQYF. Variable domain in full (rest from reference TRBV7-9 and TRBJ2-5): DTGVSQNPRHKITKRGQNVTFRCDPISEHNRLYWYRQTLGQGPEFLTYFQNEAQLEKSRLLSDRFSAERPKGSFSTLEIQRTEQGDSAMYLCASSPVVGAQETQYFGPGTRLLVL.

This sequence joins TRBV11-2 and TRBJ1-6; the D is unclear. Germline V CDR1 and CDR2: SGHAT, FQNNGV. The CDR3 covers 12 residues. Trimming stripped 5 bases from V and 13 bases from J, with 12 bases between. DNA of the CDR3: TGTGCCAGCAGCCAAGGAGTATTGCCCCTCCACTTT. This encodes CASSQGVLPLHF.

CDR3 bases: TGTGCCAGCAGCTTGGGAGGCAGCCTCAATCAGCCCCAGCATTTT. Translated: CASSLGGSLNQPQHF. The rearrangement links TRBV5-6 to TRBJ1-5; D unresolved. CDR3 size: 15 residues. V lost 0 bases, J lost 3 bases, and 10 bases lay in between. Germline V gene lookup returns CDR1 SGHDT and CDR2 YYEEEE.

This chain connects TRBV7-3 to TRBJ2-2, with D unclear. The germline CDR1 and CDR2 sequences are SGHTA and FQGTGA. Trimming left V 5 bases short and J 1 base short, with 8 bases between. This CDR3 is 14 amino acids long. The DNA for the CDR3 is TGTGCCAGCAGCCCGATGGGGAACACCGGGGAGCTGTTTTTT. Amino acid sequence: CASSPMGNTGELFF.

This clonotype was found a few times. CDR3 amino acids: CASSQTDGVTLPNTEAFF. The CDR3 bases are TGCGCCAGCAGCCAAACTGACGGTGTAACGCTCCCTAACACTGAAGCTTTCTTT. The chain uses TRBV4-3 and TRBJ1-1; D is uncertain. The germline V and J ends were trimmed by 2 bases and 2 bases, with 21 bases remaining between them. The CDR3 runs 18 residues. In germline, CDR1 is LGHNA, CDR2 YSLEER.

This clonotype appeared a few times. CDR3 residues: CASSPAGGGWVQYF. CDR3 bases: TGTGCCAGCAGCCCAGCAGGTGGGGGTTGGGTTCAGTACTTC. This chain connects TRBV7-2 to TRBJ2-4, with D perhaps assigned TRBD1 or TRBD2 (5 bases each). CDR1 is SGHTA and CDR2 is FQGNSA in the germline V gene. Deletions cut 5 bases from V and 11 bases from J, with 19 bases between. The CDR3 runs 14 residues.

The chain has TRBV27 and TRBJ2-7; no reliable D call. The CDR3 spans 14 residues. V was pared by 5 bases and J by 3 bases, with 14 bases between. CDR1 is MNHEY and CDR2 is SMNVEV in the germline V gene (reference sequence). CDR3 sequence reads: CASSPRSGGYEQYV. CDR3 sequence (DNA): TGTGCCAGCAGTCCCCGGTCGGGTGGCTACGAGCAGTACGTC.

This chain joins TRBV10-3 and TRBJ1-5; D ambiguous. The CDR3 contains 16 residues. V was shortened by 0 bases and J by 3 bases, with 12 bases between the two germline ends. Germline CDR1 ENHRY, CDR2 SYGVKD. In nucleotides, the CDR3 is TGTGCCATCAGTGAGTCGATCCAGGACCCCAATCAGCCCCAGCATTTT. This gives the protein CAISESIQDPNQPQHF.